The T cell receptor beta chain under discussion was sequenced for a study of T cells after yellow fever vaccination. Study overall: Each low-cell-number fraction was prepared by means of SMART-Seq v4 Ultra Low Input.

Findings of the study overall: Subsequent to the booster, the majority of primary-vaccination clones reappeared (around 96% CD4, approximately 85% CD8).

CDR1 and CDR2 from the germline V gene are MNHEY and SVGAGI. Trimming cost V 6 bases and J 6 bases, with 6 bases left between them. The CDR3 has 11 amino acids. A universal primer site and UMIs were added as TCR cDNA was made by 5'RACE template switching. One entry per CDR3 protein results from TCRdb running MiXCR on the 5' RACE reads. The top ten hold approximately 23% of the sample, which has approximately 330,000 distinct CDR3 sequences, over 4% seen once. This clonotype was seen only a few times. What it recognizes is unknown. This TCR derives from a man younger than 30 who received the YFV17D yellow fever vaccine. Specimen: PBMCs, collected 5 days after the yellow fever booster vaccination. This chain connects TRBV6-5 to TRBJ2-1; D ambiguous. The CDR3 loop reads CASRVGNEQFF. DNA of the CDR3: TGTGCCAGCAGAGTTGGCAATGAGCAGTTCTTC.